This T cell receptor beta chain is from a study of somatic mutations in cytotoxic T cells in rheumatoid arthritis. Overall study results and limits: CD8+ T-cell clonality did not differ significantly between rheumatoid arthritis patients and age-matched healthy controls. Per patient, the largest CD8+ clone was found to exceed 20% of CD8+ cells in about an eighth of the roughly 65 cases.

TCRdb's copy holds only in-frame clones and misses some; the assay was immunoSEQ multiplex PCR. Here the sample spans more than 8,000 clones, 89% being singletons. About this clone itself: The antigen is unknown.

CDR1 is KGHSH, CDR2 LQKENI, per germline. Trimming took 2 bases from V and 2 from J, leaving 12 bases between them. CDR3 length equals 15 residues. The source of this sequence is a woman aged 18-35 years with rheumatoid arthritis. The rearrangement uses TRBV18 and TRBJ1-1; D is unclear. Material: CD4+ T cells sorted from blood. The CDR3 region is CASSPVAGVNTEAFF. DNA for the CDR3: TGTGCCAGCTCACCAGTAGCGGGTGTTAACACTGAAGCTTTCTTT. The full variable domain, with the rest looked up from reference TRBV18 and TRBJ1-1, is NAGVMQNPRHLVRRRGQEARLRCSPMKGHSHVYWYRQLPEEGLKFMVYLQKENIIDESGMPKERFSAEFPKEGPSILRIQQVVRGDSAAYFCASSPVAGVNTEAFFGQGTRLTVV.